What follows are 25 T cell receptor beta chains derived from one specimen sequenced in a study of blood T cell repertoires in COVID-19. Data came from immunoSEQ multiplex PCR; TCRdb stores just in-frame clones and leaves some out. The data contain about 90,000 clones, under 95% of them seen just once; the ten biggest clones take up about 2.5%. Sample: peripheral blood. The receptors were sampled from a human donor with active COVID-19. The donor label of this sample is uncertain.

The chain is built from TRBV24-1 and TRBJ2-2, with 9 bases lining up with TRBD1. After removal of 2 bases from V and 3 bases from J, the junction contained 3 bases not matched to a gene. Germline V gives CDR1 KGHDR, CDR2 SFDVKD. The CDR3 sequence is 16 residues long. The DNA of the CDR3 is TGTGCCACCAGTGATTACAGGGGGCGGGACACCGGGGAGCTGTTTTTT. Its translation is CATSDYRGRDTGELFF.

By sample fraction, this clone is medium-sized. V is TRBV24-1 and J is TRBJ1-2; tentative D call: TRBD1 (6 bases). V lost 0 bases and J lost 4, with 8 bases in between. Germline CDR1 is KGHDR and CDR2 is SFDVKD. The CDR3 consists of 14 residues. CDR3 bases: TGTGCCACCAGTGATTTGGGGGGCTTCTATGGCTACACCTTC. It yields the protein CATSDLGGFYGYTF.

The gene calls are TRBV14 and TRBJ2-7; D perhaps matches TRBD2 (7 bases). The V end lost 6 bases, the J end lost 0 bases, and 15 bases lay between the germline ends. Germline V gene lookup returns CDR1 SGHDN and CDR2 FVKESK. The CDR3 loop spans 15 amino acids. Written as DNA, the CDR3 is TGTGCCAGCAGTTTCGGGCGGGGGCACTCCTACGAGCAGTACTTC. It is translated as CASSFGRGHSYEQYF.

CDR3 coding DNA: TGCAGCGTTGGTCGGCAGGGTGGGGAAAAACTGTTTTTT. This sequence encodes CSVGRQGGEKLFF. This chain joins TRBV29-1 and TRBJ1-4; maybe TRBD1 (5 bases). V lost 4 bases, J lost 8 bases, and 14 bases lay in between. The CDR3 has 13 residues. Looked up from germline, CDR1 is SQVTM and CDR2 is ANQGSEA.

The chain recombines TRBV2 with TRBJ2-5; D gene unclear. The germline V and J ends were trimmed by 7 bases and 4 bases, with 4 bases remaining between them. The CDR3 sequence is 10 residues long. The germline V gene has CDR1 SNHLY and CDR2 FYNNEI. The CDR3 bases are TGTGCCAGCATGGCAGAGACCCAGTACTTC. Amino acid sequence: CASMAETQYF.

The rearrangement joins TRBV7-2 to TRBJ2-2, with 8 bases aligning to TRBD2. J gave up 1 base and V 8 bases, and 9 bases lay outside the gene matches. The CDR3 length is 16 residues. CDR1 is SGHTA and CDR2 is FQGNSA in the germline V gene. CDR3 sequence (DNA): TGTGCCAGCCATTGGTCGGGGGGGCAGAACACCGGGGAGCTGTTTTTT. This encodes CASHWSGGQNTGELFF.

The chain uses TRBV27 and TRBJ1-4; D not resolved. CDR1 is MNHEY and CDR2 is SMNVEV in the germline V gene (reference sequence). CDR3 length equals 16 residues. V dropped 2 bases and J dropped 10 bases, with 20 bases sitting between them. In DNA form, the CDR3 reads TGTGCCAGCAGTTTAGGACTCGGACCAAGGTTTCGAAAACTGTTTTTT. This codes for CASSLGLGPRFRKLFF.

Here the CDR3 DNA reads TGTGCCAGCAGCCAGTCTACTGGGGCCAACGTCCTGACTTTC. Its translation: CASSQSTGANVLTF. V gene TRBV14 combines with J gene TRBJ2-6; no reliable D call. The CDR3 loop spans 14 amino acids. Trimming removed 3 bases from V and 2 bases from J, with 5 bases in between. Germline loops: CDR1 SGHDN, CDR2 FVKESK.

Only one count was recorded for this clone. The chain recombines TRBV5-1 with TRBJ1-2; tentatively, D is TRBD1 (5 bases). Germline-derived CDR1 and CDR2 are SGHRS and YFSETQ. V was clipped by 0 bases and J by 3 bases, with 18 bases between them. The CDR3 spans 17 residues. CDR3 amino acids: CASSLDVAAGPYYGYTF. As DNA, the CDR3 is TGCGCCAGCAGCTTGGATGTCGCGGCAGGGCCCTACTATGGCTACACCTTC.

The CDR3 sequence is CASSQASGGEGETQYF. The DNA for the CDR3 is TGTGCCAGCAGCCAAGCGTCGGGAGGGGAGGGGGAGACCCAGTACTTC. The chain joins TRBV3-1 (or the pseudogene TRBV3-2) to TRBJ2-5, with 8 bases that match TRBD2. The length of the CDR3 is 16 residues. Per germline, CDR1 LGHDT and CDR2 YNNKEL (reference sequence). The ends lost 1 base at V and 5 bases at J; junction bases unmatched: 9.

This chain connects TRBV11-2 to TRBJ2-7; 12 bases fit TRBD1. Germline V gene data show CDR1 as SGHAT and CDR2 as FQNNGV. V lost 5 bases and J lost 4; bases outside the gene matches: 6. The CDR3 totals 15 residues. DNA of the CDR3: TGTGCCAGCAGCCCAGGGACAGGGGGCTTATACGAGCAGTACTTC. The encoded protein is CASSPGTGGLYEQYF.

J is TRBJ2-1 and V is TRBV4-1, with D possibly TRBD2 on 6 matching bases. Trimming removed 4 bases from V and 7 bases from J, with 14 bases in between. The CDR3 has 14 residues. In germline, CDR1 is MGHRA, CDR2 YSYEKL. CDR3 residues: CASSLATGENEQFF. CDR3 DNA sequence: TGCGCCAGCAGCCTCGCCACGGGGGAAAATGAGCAGTTCTTC.

The V call is TRBV18, the J call TRBJ1-5, with D maybe TRBD1 (5 bases). Trimming pared 5 bases from V and 3 bases from J, leaving 20 bases between. CDR1 and CDR2 from the germline V gene are KGHSH and LQKENI. The CDR3 spans 17 residues. CDR3 in amino acids: CASSEQDPSDLNQPQHF. The CDR3, as DNA: TGTGCCAGCTCAGAACAGGACCCCTCAGATCTCAATCAGCCCCAGCATTTT. The full variable domain, completed using reference TRBV18 and TRBJ1-5, is NAGVMQNPRHLVRRRGQEARLRCSPMKGHSHVYWYRQLPEEGLKFMVYLQKENIIDESGMPKERFSAEFPKEGPSILRIQQVVRGDSAAYFCASSEQDPSDLNQPQHFGDGTRLSIL.

The chain uses TRBV2 and TRBJ2-1; D possibly corresponds to TRBD2 (5 bases). Germline lookup yields CDR1 SNHLY and CDR2 FYNNEI. V was trimmed by 4 bases and J by 5 bases, leaving 12 bases between them. The CDR3 runs to 14 residues. The CDR3 DNA sequence: TGTGCCAGCAGTGTGTATGGGAGAGACAATGAGCAGTTCTTC. Translation: CASSVYGRDNEQFF.

The chain employs TRBV7-8 and TRBJ2-1; D perhaps matches TRBD1 (5 bases). The CDR3 has 17 amino acids. Per germline, CDR1 SGHVS and CDR2 FQNEAQ. The V and J ends lost 1 base and 10 bases respectively, with 23 bases between them. The CDR3 loop is CASSLVLTGQGKGEQFF. CDR3 DNA: TGTGCCAGCAGCTTAGTTCTAACCGGGCAGGGAAAGGGGGAGCAGTTCTTC.

The chain is built from TRBV5-1 and TRBJ1-2; D is possibly TRBD1 (6 bases). The CDR3 sequence is 16 residues long. The germline V and J ends were trimmed by 3 bases and 8 bases, with 23 bases remaining between them. Germline V gene lookup returns CDR1 SGHRS and CDR2 YFSETQ. The CDR3 sequence is CASSSSRDTPLAGYTF. The CDR3, as DNA: TGCGCCAGCAGCTCGTCCCGGGACACTCCCTTAGCAGGCTACACCTTC.

CDR3 bases: TGTGCCAGCAGTCCCGGGGGGGCAGATACGCAGTATTTT. Its protein is CASSPGGADTQYF. The genes are TRBV7-3 and TRBJ2-3; 8 bases match TRBD2. CDR1 SGHTA and CDR2 FQGTGA come from the germline V gene. The CDR3 contains 13 residues. Trimming took 6 bases from V and 4 from J; bases not matched to a gene: 3. Looking up the rest from reference TRBV7-3 and TRBJ2-3 gives the full variable domain: GAGVSQTPSNKVTEKGKYVELRCDPISGHTALYWYRQSLGQGPEFLIYFQGTGAADDSGLPNDRFFAVRPEGSVSTLKIQRTERGDSAVYLCASSPGGADTQYFGPGTRLTVL.

The chain has TRBV19 and TRBJ1-1, with a tentative D call TRBD1 (6 bases). The V end was cut by 3 bases, the J end by 3 bases, with 11 bases between. This CDR3 has 14 residues. Germline-derived CDR1 and CDR2 are LNHDA and SQIVND (reference sequence). CDR3 bases: TGTGCCAGTAGTATCAACAGGGTTGACACTGAAGCTTTCTTT. Translation gives CASSINRVDTEAFF.

The chain couples TRBV28 to TRBJ2-2, with no clear D. The CDR3 consists of 16 residues. The germline V gene encodes CDR1 MDHEN and CDR2 SYDVKM. V was cut by 3 bases and J by 4 bases, with 15 bases left in between. The CDR3 nucleotides are TGTGCCAGCAGTTTCCGACGGGTCGCAGCCACCGGGGAGCTGTTTTTT. Amino acid sequence: CASSFRRVAATGELFF.

The rearrangement joins TRBV1 to TRBJ2-7; the DNA was not used to check the table's D call, TRBD2. TRBV1 constitutes a pseudogene. The CDR3 spans 16 residues. This CDR3 is CTSSHRGLAGLSEQYF. The CDR3 region has the DNA TGCACCAGCAGCCACCGCGGACTAGCGGGCTTGTCCGAGCAGTACTTC.

The chain links TRBV5-1 to TRBJ2-5; the D is unclear. V lost 0 bases and J lost 5, with 5 bases in between. The CDR3 consists of 12 residues. Germline values: CDR1 SGHRS, CDR2 YFSETQ. CDR3 DNA sequence: TGCGCCAGCAGCTTGGCCATGGAGACCCAGTACTTC. It encodes CASSLAMETQYF.

The chain uses TRBV7-9 and TRBJ2-1; TRBD2 agrees at 11 bases. This CDR3 comprises 15 residues. V lost 3 bases, J lost 8 bases, and 6 bases stayed unmatched. The germline V gene has CDR1 SEHNR and CDR2 FQNEAQ (reference sequence). CDR3 bases: TGTGCCAGCAGCTTTAGCGGGGGGGCGTCAGATGAGCAGTTCTTC. It translates to CASSFSGGASDEQFF.

This clone has only one observation. This chain connects TRBV27 to TRBJ2-1; tentative D call: TRBD2 (7 bases). In germline, CDR1 is MNHEY, CDR2 SMNVEV (reference sequence). The CDR3 totals 14 residues. Trimming removed 5 bases from V and 1 base from J, with 9 bases in between. As DNA, the CDR3 is TGTGCCAGCAGTGGGGGGGCGTCCTACAATGAGCAGTTCTTC. This translates into CASSGGASYNEQFF.

This clone was picked up one time. V is TRBV5-6 and J is TRBJ1-1, with D unclear. CDR1 is SGHDT, CDR2 YYEEEE, per germline. V was pared by 0 bases and J by 1 base, with 4 bases between. The CDR3 has 13 amino acids. In nucleotides, the CDR3 is TGTGCCAGCAGCTTGGGGGCGAACACTGAAGCTTTCTTT. Its protein is CASSLGANTEAFF.

The genes are TRBV9 and TRBJ2-7; 7 bases map to TRBD2. The CDR3 totals 15 residues. The ends lost 3 bases at V and 0 bases at J; junction bases unmatched: 6. Germline V gene data show CDR1 as SGDLS and CDR2 as YYNGEE. CDR3 in DNA: TGTGCCAGCAGCGAGGGACTACTGAGCTCCTACGAGCAGTACTTC. Translated: CASSEGLLSSYEQYF.